Given below is one T cell receptor beta chain in context. Its cognate antigen is unknown. This entry belongs to a study of CD8 T cells in Susac syndrome. Sequencing of TCR beta covered CD8+ and CD4+ T cells obtained from blood. Study observations and caveats: It was acknowledged in the study that the number of individuals who were included in its TCR sequencing and HLA analysis was relatively small.

Random hexamers were used to reverse transcribe 0.5 to 1 ug of RNA. TCRdb called the immunoSEQ multiplex PCR reads again in MiXCR, with one record for every CDR3 protein. Of tens of thousands of distinct CDR3 sequences in the sample, 94% were seen once. This TCR was sampled from a human donor with Susac syndrome. Sequenced: CD8+ T cells from PBMCs.

As DNA, the CDR3 is TGTGCCAGCAGTTACCCGACTAGCCCAGATACGCAGTATTTT. Amino acid sequence: CASSYPTSPDTQYF. The V call is TRBV6-5, the J call TRBJ2-3; 7 bases agree with TRBD2. CDR1 MNHEY and CDR2 SVGAGI come from the germline V gene. The CDR3 covers 14 residues. V dropped 2 bases and J dropped 4; count of bases not matched to a gene: 3.